What follows describes a single T cell receptor (beta chain). The sample comes from a study of blood T cells in healthy people across ages. Every participating donor contributed about 10 milliliters of peripheral blood through a draw. Germline V CDR1 and CDR2: MNHNS, SASEGT. The CDR3 runs 11 residues. V lost 11 bases and J 8 bases, leaving 15 bases between the germline ends. Then a second PCR, running roughly 7 to 11 cycles, was carried out with a sample-barcoded 5' primer and a J-beta primer mix. A tag from a template-switch adaptor with 12 random nucleotides marked each cDNA molecule. Each CDR3 protein gets one entry after TCRdb re-called the 5' RACE reads with MiXCR. The sample lists hundreds of thousands of distinct CDR3 sequences; 40% to 50% were seen once.

This receptor was taken from a man aged 55 to 70 in good health. The sequenced sample consisted of blood. The chain links TRBV6-1 to TRBJ1-2, with D unclear. CDR3 in amino acids: CASQSGRGYTF. In nucleotides, the CDR3 is TGTGCCTCGCAATCAGGCCGGGGCTACACCTTC.